The 25 T cell receptor beta chains reported below all come from one sample, sequenced in a study of Ad26.COV2.S vaccination and SARS-CoV-2 variants. Treatment defined: some 20 received Ad26.COV2.S at low or high dose, single or two shots; roughly five received placebo; per-sample allocation not given. Samples analyzed were those drawn on day 63 after the first vaccine or placebo injection. Sequencing used immunoSEQ multiplex PCR; TCRdb keeps in-frame clones, though not all of them. Among 250,000 or so clones listed, 87% were seen once. The sample was peripheral blood, taken in a trial of Ad26.COV2.S vaccine versus placebo. These TCRs come from a person between 18 and 60 years old who received the Ad26.COV2.S COVID-19 vaccine or a placebo.

The V call is TRBV4-3, the J call TRBJ1-2; no clear D gene. Trimming removed 1 base at V and 7 bases at J, with 13 bases between. Germline V CDR1 and CDR2: LGHNA, YSLEER. The CDR3 contains 14 residues. In nucleotides, the CDR3 is TGCGCCAGCAGCCAAGTAGAGACATCGGCTGGCTACACCTTC. It codes for CASSQVETSAGYTF.

The genes are TRBV7-2 and TRBJ2-2, with D unclear. Trimming took off 2 bases at V and 4 bases at J, with 11 bases between the two ends. The germline gives CDR1 SGHTA, CDR2 FQGNSA. This CDR3 comprises 15 residues. CDR3 DNA: TGTGCCAGCAGCTTATTACCCCGCTTCACCGGGGAGCTGTTTTTT. Its protein is CASSLLPRFTGELFF.

The CDR3 nucleotides read TGTGCCTGGAGTGTAGCCCGGACTGTGGATAGCAATCAGCCCCAGCATTTT. As protein: CAWSVARTVDSNQPQHF. The genes are TRBV30 and TRBJ1-5; D is unresolved. V was shortened by 0 bases and J by 0 bases, with 15 bases between the two germline ends. Per germline, CDR1 GTSNPN and CDR2 SVGIG (reference sequence). The CDR3 has 17 residues.

The chain has TRBV7-2 and TRBJ2-3; no clear D gene. V lost 2 bases to trimming and J lost 7 bases, with 13 bases between them. Germline V gives CDR1 SGHTA, CDR2 FQGNSA. The CDR3 length is 14 residues. CDR3 residues: CASSLSVFQYTQYF. CDR3 bases: TGTGCCAGCAGCTTAAGTGTTTTCCAGTATACGCAGTATTTT.

This clone was seen once. The DNA for the CDR3 is TGTGCCAGCAGTTTGGGATCCGGGACAGGGGAGTTGAAACTGTTTTTT. Translating gives CASSLGSGTGELKLFF. The chain is built from TRBV6-5 and TRBJ1-4, with TRBD1 matching 10 bases. The V gene end was trimmed by 4 bases and the J gene end by 11 bases; junction bases not matched to a gene: 13. The CDR3 runs 16 residues. CDR1 MNHEY and CDR2 SVGAGI come from the germline V gene.

The CDR3 spells CASSGEYEQYF. As DNA, the CDR3 is TGTGCCAGCAGTGGAGAATACGAGCAGTACTTC. The J gene is TRBJ2-7, the V gene TRBV2, with D unresolved. Germline CDR1 reads SNHLY; CDR2 reads FYNNEI. This CDR3 is 11 amino acids long. Trimming shortened V by 4 bases and J by 4 bases, and 5 bases separated the two germline ends.

CDR3 DNA: TGTGCCAGTACCGTCCCGATAGCGGGAGGGCCCGGGGGGACTGAGCAGTTCTTC. Its protein is CASTVPIAGGPGGTEQFF. The chain joins TRBV19 to TRBJ2-1, with 11 bases fitting TRBD2. With 7 bases clipped from V and 9 bases from J, the junction kept 20 bases outside the gene matches. CDR3 length: 18 amino acids. Looked up from germline, CDR1 is LNHDA and CDR2 is SQIVND (reference sequence).

The rearrangement links TRBV3-1 (or the pseudogene TRBV3-2) to TRBJ2-5, with TRBD2 matching 12 bases. V lost 6 bases and J lost 5; bases outside the gene matches: 7. This CDR3 region has 15 residues. Per germline, CDR1 LGHDT and CDR2 YNNKEL (reference sequence). CDR3: CASSSSGRAGETQYF. The CDR3 DNA reads as TGTGCCAGCAGTTCTAGCGGGAGGGCCGGTGAGACCCAGTACTTC.

J is TRBJ2-5 and V is TRBV6-6, with 10 positions matching TRBD1. V shed 5 bases and J 3 bases; nucleotides not matched to a gene: 12. This CDR3 is 17 amino acids long. Per the germline V gene, CDR1 is MNHNY and CDR2 is SVGAGI (reference sequence). The CDR3 sequence: CASSRFISGTGEETQYF. In DNA, the CDR3 is TGTGCCAGCAGTCGGTTCATATCCGGGACAGGGGAAGAGACCCAGTACTTC.

This clone turned up a few times. This chain uses TRBV5-1 with TRBJ1-2, with 8 positions matching TRBD1. Trimming cost V 4 bases and J 10 bases; bases outside gene matches: 12. The CDR3 covers 14 residues. Germline CDR1 is SGHRS and CDR2 is YFSETQ. This CDR3 is CASSLPGGPVHYTF. CDR3 sequence (DNA): TGCGCCAGCAGCCTCCCAGGGGGCCCCGTACACTACACCTTC. Complete variable domain (other parts from reference TRBV5-1 and TRBJ1-2): KAGVTQTPRYLIKTRGQQVTLSCSPISGHRSVSWYQQTPGQGLQFLFEYFSETQRNKGNFPGRFSGRQFSNSRSEMNVSTLELGDSALYLCASSLPGGPVHYTFGSGTRLTVV.

The V gene is TRBV27, the J gene TRBJ2-1; D gene ambiguous. The CDR3 is 13 residues long. The germline gives CDR1 MNHEY, CDR2 SMNVEV (reference sequence). Trimming pared 3 bases from V and 5 bases from J, leaving 8 bases between. The CDR3 coding sequence is TGTGCCAGCAGTTTTCGACGGAACAATGAGCAGTTCTTC. It encodes CASSFRRNNEQFF.

This rearrangement joins TRBV7-8 to TRBJ2-4; 12 nucleotides line up with TRBD1. Trimming removed 5 bases from V and 0 bases from J; junction bases left unmatched: 11. There are 19 residues in the CDR3. In germline, CDR1 is SGHVS, CDR2 FQNEAQ. CDR3: CASSRVGTGGFLAKNIQYF. The CDR3 bases are TGTGCCAGCAGCCGAGTAGGGACAGGGGGCTTTCTAGCCAAAAACATTCAGTACTTC.

The chain carries TRBV6-5 and TRBJ2-4; 8 nucleotides match TRBD2. V shed 2 bases and J 8 bases; nucleotides not matched to a gene: 2. This CDR3 has 13 residues. Germline lookup yields CDR1 MNHEY and CDR2 SVGAGI. The DNA of the CDR3 is TGTGCCAGCAGTTACCGGGAGGGGGACATTCAGTACTTC. This sequence encodes CASSYREGDIQYF.

The chain joins TRBV5-1 to TRBJ2-7; D remains unclear. Germline CDR1 is SGHRS and CDR2 is YFSETQ. V shed 4 bases and J shed 2 bases, with 13 bases lying between them. This CDR3 contains 14 residues. The CDR3: CASSLRPNPYEQYF. The CDR3 nucleotides read TGCGCCAGCAGCCTGAGGCCTAACCCCTACGAGCAGTACTTC.

The chain combines TRBV9 with TRBJ1-4; the D gene is possibly TRBD1 (5 bases). CDR1 is SGDLS and CDR2 is YYNGEE in the germline V gene. The V and J ends lost 0 bases and 5 bases respectively, with 11 bases between them. This CDR3 has 15 amino acids. CDR3: CASSVVLGVNEKLFF. CDR3 nucleotides: TGTGCCAGCAGCGTAGTTCTGGGGGTCAATGAAAAACTGTTTTTT. The full variable domain, rest sourced from reference TRBV9 and TRBJ1-4, is DSGVTQTPKHLITATGQRVTLRCSPRSGDLSVYWYQQSLDQGLQFLIQYYNGEERAKGNILERFSAQQFPDLHSELNLSSLELGDSALYFCASSVVLGVNEKLFFGSGTQLSVL.

This clone appeared once. CDR3 coding DNA: TGTGCCAGCAGTTACATTTCGTTTTACAATGAGCAGTTCTTC. Translated, it gives CASSYISFYNEQFF. This sequence joins TRBV6-5 and TRBJ2-1; D remains unclear. The CDR3 sequence is 14 residues long. The germline V gene encodes CDR1 MNHEY and CDR2 SVGAGI. V lost 2 bases, J lost 4 bases, and 9 bases lay in between.

This sequence joins TRBV7-2 and TRBJ2-1, with TRBD2 identical over 7 bases. With V trimmed by 4 bases and J by 5 bases, 8 bases remained unmatched. The CDR3 extends over 15 amino acids. Germline values: CDR1 SGHTA, CDR2 FQGNSA. DNA of the CDR3: TGTGCCAGCAGCTCCCGCGTGGCGGGAGACAATGAGCAGTTCTTC. Amino acid sequence: CASSSRVAGDNEQFF. The full variable domain, its missing parts supplied by reference TRBV7-2 and TRBJ2-1, is GAGVSQSPSNKVTEKGKDVELRCDPISGHTALYWYRQSLGQGLEFLIYFQGNSAPDKSGLPSDRFSAERTGGSVSTLTIQRTQQEDSAVYLCASSSRVAGDNEQFFGPGTRLTVL.

The chain recombines TRBV2 with TRBJ2-3, with TRBD2 matching 7 bases. CDR1 and CDR2 (germline): SNHLY, FYNNEI. There are 15 residues in the CDR3. Germline trimming cut 2 bases from V and 2 bases from J; bases unmatched to any gene: 4. This CDR3 reads CASSETAGVTDTQYF. For the CDR3, the DNA is TGTGCCAGCAGTGAAACGGCGGGGGTCACAGATACGCAGTATTTT. The whole variable domain, filled in from reference TRBV2 and TRBJ2-3, reads EPEVTQTPSHQVTQMGQEVILRCVPISNHLYFYWYRQILGQKVEFLVSFYNNEISEKSEIFDDQFSVERPDGSNFTLKIRSTKLEDSAMYFCASSETAGVTDTQYFGPGTRLTVL.

This chain connects TRBV5-1 to TRBJ2-2; possible D gene TRBD1, 5 bases. Germline CDR1 is SGHRS and CDR2 is YFSETQ. The V end lost 3 bases, the J end lost 1 base, and 10 bases lay between the germline ends. The CDR3 covers 15 residues. CDR3 loop: CASSSQTGNTGELFF. The CDR3 DNA follows: TGCGCCAGCAGCTCCCAAACAGGGAACACCGGGGAGCTGTTTTTT.

The chain carries TRBV4-1 and TRBJ2-1, with 8 bases fitting TRBD1. This CDR3 has 17 amino acids. Germline trimming cut 4 bases from V and 9 bases from J; bases unmatched to any gene: 17. From germline, CDR1 is MGHRA and CDR2 YSYEKL. CDR3 sequence: CASSPLSKGRGRPEQFF. CDR3 DNA: TGCGCCAGCAGCCCGCTATCAAAGGGCAGGGGGCGGCCTGAGCAGTTCTTC.

V and J are TRBV19 and TRBJ2-7, with 10 bases matching TRBD1. There are 13 residues in the CDR3. The trim removed 8 bases at V and 4 bases at J, leaving 5 bases unmatched. CDR1 is LNHDA, CDR2 SQIVND, per germline (reference sequence). The DNA for the CDR3 is TGTGCCAGTTCCAGACAGGGGGCGTACGAGCAGTACTTC. This encodes CASSRQGAYEQYF.

CDR3 loop: CASQPSTWSGNTIYF. In DNA form, the CDR3 reads TGTGCCAGCCAACCCTCTACTTGGTCCGGAAACACCATATATTTT. The chain uses TRBV6-6 and TRBJ1-3; D ambiguous. Germline loops: CDR1 MNHNY, CDR2 SVGAGI (reference sequence). With 8 bases removed from V and 4 bases from J, the gap between germline ends came to 18 bases. The CDR3 has 15 amino acids.

The rearrangement joins TRBV5-4 to TRBJ1-4; D is perhaps TRBD1 (5 bases). CDR3 length equals 14 residues. The ends were cut back, 1 base at V and 6 bases at J, with 10 bases in the middle. Per germline, CDR1 SGHNT and CDR2 YYREEE (reference sequence). DNA of the CDR3: TGTGCCAGCAGCTTGAATGGGGCCCATGAAAAACTGTTTTTT. This encodes CASSLNGAHEKLFF. The variable domain in full, with the rest retrieved from reference TRBV5-4 and TRBJ1-4, is ETGVTQSPTHLIKTRGQQVTLRCSSQSGHNTVSWYQQALGQGPQFIFQYYREEENGRGNFPPRFSGLQFPNYSSELNVNALELDDSALYLCASSLNGAHEKLFFGSGTQLSVL.

This clone was observed a few times. The chain employs TRBV15 and TRBJ1-3, with D tentatively TRBD1 (5 bases). The CDR3 runs to 17 residues. The germline CDR1 and CDR2 sequences are LNHNV and YYDKDF (reference sequence). Trimming shortened V by 1 base and J by 4 bases, and 17 bases separated the two germline ends. CDR3: CATSRGSGIVLGNTIYF. DNA of the CDR3: TGTGCCACCAGCAGAGGCTCAGGGATCGTACTCGGAAACACCATATATTTT.

The count of this clone is one. The rearrangement links TRBV7-3 to TRBJ2-1; D may be TRBD2 (6 bases). This CDR3 comprises 16 residues. From germline, CDR1 is SGHTA and CDR2 FQGTGA. Between the trimmed V and J ends, which lost 4 bases and 0 bases, there was a span of 13 bases. CDR3 region: CASSSGTLSSYNEQFF. The CDR3 DNA reads TGTGCCAGCAGCTCCGGGACTTTGAGCTCCTACAATGAGCAGTTCTTC. Drawing the rest from reference TRBV7-3 and TRBJ2-1, the complete variable domain is GAGVSQTPSNKVTEKGKYVELRCDPISGHTALYWYRQSLGQGPEFLIYFQGTGAADDSGLPNDRFFAVRPEGSVSTLKIQRTERGDSAVYLCASSSGTLSSYNEQFFGPGTRLTVL.